Shown below are 9 T cell receptor beta chains from a single sample sequenced in a study of a mutant IDH1 vaccine in newly diagnosed glioma. Antigens of these TCRs are unknown. The time point is: week 47, end of study. Topical imiquimod accompanied each vaccine dose, which consisted of 300 ug of mutant IDH1 20-mer peptide. Method: immunoSEQ multiplex PCR; TCRdb's copy keeps in-frame clones and lacks some. The sample has around 33,000 clones; around nine tenths are singletons. This specimen was PBMCs, taken from a glioma patient whose treatment included an IDH1 peptide vaccine. The origin of the receptors is a young woman with glioma.

This clone was seen a few times. The chain employs TRBV19 and TRBJ1-3; D is ambiguous. The germline V gene encodes CDR1 LNHDA and CDR2 SQIVND (reference sequence). The V end lost 11 bases, the J end lost 4 bases, and 9 bases lay between the germline ends. The CDR3 has 11 amino acids. The CDR3 reads CAGVSGNTIYF. The CDR3, as DNA: TGTGCCGGGGTGAGCGGAAACACCATATATTTT. Full variable domain (outside the CDR3, taken from reference TRBV19 and TRBJ1-3): DGGITQSPKYLFRKEGQNVTLSCEQNLNHDAMYWYRQDPGQGLRLIYYSQIVNDFQKGDIAEGYSVSREKKESFPLTVTSAQKNPTAFYLCAGVSGNTIYFGEGSWLTVV.

This chain uses TRBV2 with TRBJ2-3; D not certain. The V end was cut by 8 bases, the J end by 6 bases, with 3 bases between. Germline V CDR1 and CDR2: SNHLY, FYNNEI. The length of the CDR3 is 9 residues. The CDR3 loop is CASQDTQYF. CDR3 nucleotides: TGTGCCAGCCAGGATACGCAGTATTTT.

The count of this clone is one. The CDR3 here is CASSYGGGTNASPLHF. The CDR3, as DNA: TGTGCCAGCAGTTACGGGGGGGGGACCAACGCTTCACCCCTCCACTTT. The genes are TRBV6-5 and TRBJ1-6, with D possibly TRBD1 on 5 matching bases. V gave up 2 bases and J gave up 9 bases, with 17 bases separating them. The CDR3 totals 16 residues. Per the germline V gene, CDR1 is MNHEY and CDR2 is SVGAGI.

The chain employs TRBV5-4 and TRBJ2-2, with D maybe TRBD1 (5 bases). Trimming left V 10 bases short and J 1 base short, with 8 bases between. Looked up from germline, CDR1 is SGHNT and CDR2 is YYREEE (reference sequence). This CDR3 comprises 12 residues. The CDR3 here is CAATGNTGELFF. The CDR3 DNA reads TGTGCCGCAACAGGGAACACCGGGGAGCTGTTTTTT.

The chain carries TRBV6-1 and TRBJ1-2; D not certain. Per germline, CDR1 MNHNS and CDR2 SASEGT. Trimming shortened V by 7 bases and J by 8 bases, and 14 bases separated the two germline ends. The CDR3 length is 12 residues. The CDR3 DNA sequence: TGTGCCAGCACCAGAAAGGAGGGAGGCTACACCTTC. The encoded protein is CASTRKEGGYTF.

As concerns this clone: Other DNA sequences within the sample encode an identical CDR3. The chain couples TRBV5-1 to TRBJ1-1, with TRBD1 identical over 8 bases. There are 12 residues in the CDR3. J was trimmed by 7 bases and V by 2 bases; bases with no gene match: 1. Germline V gene data show CDR1 as SGHRS and CDR2 as YFSETQ. The CDR3 DNA reads as TGCGCCAGCAGCTTAGACAGGGGTGAAGCTTTCTTT. Protein product: CASSLDRGEAFF.

The chain joins TRBV2 to TRBJ1-5, with D unresolved. Germline assignment: CDR1 SNHLY and CDR2 FYNNEI. There are 16 residues in the CDR3. V lost 2 bases and J 2 bases, leaving 13 bases between the germline ends. In DNA form, the CDR3 reads TGTGCCAGCAGTGAAAGGCAAGGATATCGCAATCAGCCCCAGCATTTT. This translates into CASSERQGYRNQPQHF. The full variable domain, rest sourced from reference TRBV2 and TRBJ1-5, is EPEVTQTPSHQVTQMGQEVILRCVPISNHLYFYWYRQILGQKVEFLVSFYNNEISEKSEIFDDQFSVERPDGSNFTLKIRSTKLEDSAMYFCASSERQGYRNQPQHFGDGTRLSIL.

J is TRBJ1-1 and V is TRBV29-1; TRBD1 might be the D (6 bases). Germline V gives CDR1 SQVTM, CDR2 ANQGSEA. Trimming shortened V by 7 bases and J by 1 base, and 13 bases separated the two germline ends. The CDR3 is 13 residues long. The DNA for the CDR3 is TGCAGCGCCTTGGACAGTCCGAACACTGAAGCTTTCTTT. This codes for CSALDSPNTEAFF.

V gene TRBV27 combines with J gene TRBJ1-6; weak D call: TRBD1 (6 bases). Trimming took off 7 bases at V and 4 bases at J, with 14 bases between the two ends. This CDR3 is 15 amino acids long. The germline V gene has CDR1 MNHEY and CDR2 SMNVEV (reference sequence). DNA of the CDR3: TGTGCCAGCACCCGGGGGGCCTCGTATAATTCACCCCTCCACTTT. It translates to CASTRGASYNSPLHF.